The rows below give T cell receptor beta chains drawn from one sample of a study of blood T cells in healthy people across ages. TCRdb re-analysed the 5' RACE reads in MiXCR, keeping a single row per CDR3 protein. The sample carries about 1.7 million distinct CDR3 sequences, roughly 30% recorded once. Source material: blood. The receptors were gathered from a woman in her 30s in good health. Both conserved end residues are part of each CDR3. Fields, in order: J gene, V gene, D gene, clone size, CDR3 DNA, CDR3 protein. A D gene is named only where the DNA matches it firmly. The size entry is marked missing in some rows and otherwise reads once, few, many or a size class.

j_call: TRBJ1-1; v_call: TRBV28; d_call: TRBD1; clone_size: once; cdr3_nt: TGTGCCAGCAGTACCCCCGACAGGGGTAGGGACACTGAAGCTTTCTTT; cdr3_aa: CASSTPDRGRDTEAFF
j_call: TRBJ2-7; v_call: TRBV7-7; d_call: .; clone_size: few; cdr3_nt: TGTGCCAGCAGCTTAGCGCCGGGGCAAGCCTACGAGCAGTACTTC; cdr3_aa: CASSLAPGQAYEQYF
j_call: TRBJ1-6; v_call: TRBV7-9; d_call: .; clone_size: few; cdr3_nt: TGTGCCAGCGGTTTGGATAATTCACCCCTCCACTTT; cdr3_aa: CASGLDNSPLHF
j_call: TRBJ2-5; v_call: TRBV20-1; d_call: .; clone_size: .; cdr3_nt: TGCAGTGGGGGGCGGACAGCCGAGGGGGAGACCCAGTACTTC; cdr3_aa: CSGGRTAEGETQYF
j_call: TRBJ2-3; v_call: TRBV27; d_call: TRBD1; clone_size: .; cdr3_nt: TGTGCCAGCAGTATGACAGGGGGCCCAGATACGCTGTATTTT; cdr3_aa: CASSMTGGPDTLYF
j_call: TRBJ2-1; v_call: TRBV7-9; d_call: TRBD2; clone_size: many; cdr3_nt: TGTGCCAGCAGCTTAGCCCTAGCGGGAGTTGACAATGAGCAGTTCTTC; cdr3_aa: CASSLALAGVDNEQFF
j_call: TRBJ2-7; v_call: TRBV15; d_call: .; clone_size: few; cdr3_nt: TGTGCCACCAGCAGAGCCGGCAGCGCCGAGCAGTACTTC; cdr3_aa: CATSRAGSAEQYF
j_call: TRBJ2-7; v_call: TRBV9; d_call: TRBD1; clone_size: .; cdr3_nt: TGTGCCAGCAGCCCCCGGGACAGGGTTGGCAGCGAGCAGTACTTC; cdr3_aa: CASSPRDRVGSEQYF
j_call: TRBJ2-1; v_call: TRBV19; d_call: TRBD2; clone_size: .; cdr3_nt: TGTGCCAGTAGTATAGATTGGTCGGCTAGCGGACCCAATGAGCAGTTCTTC; cdr3_aa: CASSIDWSASGPNEQFF
j_call: TRBJ1-5; v_call: TRBV6-5; d_call: .; clone_size: few; cdr3_nt: TGTGCCAGCAGGATTGGCAATCAGCCCCAGCATTTT; cdr3_aa: CASRIGNQPQHF
j_call: TRBJ2-1; v_call: TRBV14; d_call: .; clone_size: few; cdr3_nt: TGTGCCAGCAGCCAAGCGGCTCGGAGATTCGCCTACAATGAGCAGTTCTTC; cdr3_aa: CASSQAARRFAYNEQFF
j_call: TRBJ2-3; v_call: TRBV14; d_call: TRBD1; clone_size: few; cdr3_nt: TGTGCCAGCAGCCGACAGGGGTACGATACGCAGTATTTT; cdr3_aa: CASSRQGYDTQYF
j_call: TRBJ2-5; v_call: TRBV7-7; d_call: .; clone_size: .; cdr3_nt: TGTGCCAGCAGCTCGCGACGACAGCGTACTACTAGAGAGCAGTACTTC; cdr3_aa: CASSSRRQRTTREQYF
j_call: TRBJ2-2; v_call: TRBV7-6; d_call: TRBD2; clone_size: .; cdr3_nt: TGTACCAGCAGTTTTAGCGGGGCGAACACCGGGGAGCTGTTTTTT; cdr3_aa: CTSSFSGANTGELFF
j_call: TRBJ2-3; v_call: TRBV11-2; d_call: TRBD2; clone_size: many; cdr3_nt: TGTGCCAGCAGCACCCGGACTAGCGGAGATACGCAGTATTTT; cdr3_aa: CASSTRTSGDTQYF
j_call: TRBJ2-5; v_call: TRBV9; d_call: .; clone_size: .; cdr3_nt: TGTGCCAGCAGCGTATCCCCCCAAGAGACCCAGTACTTC; cdr3_aa: CASSVSPQETQYF
j_call: TRBJ1-2; v_call: TRBV10-3; d_call: .; clone_size: few; cdr3_nt: TGTGCCATCAGTGAGTCGAGCGTTGGCTATGGCTACACCTTC; cdr3_aa: CAISESSVGYGYTF
j_call: TRBJ2-1; v_call: TRBV12-3/TRBV12-4; d_call: .; clone_size: .; cdr3_nt: TGTGCCAGCAGTTCGAGTAACACGTACAATGAGCAGTTCTTC; cdr3_aa: CASSSSNTYNEQFF
j_call: TRBJ1-2; v_call: TRBV18; d_call: .; clone_size: .; cdr3_nt: TGTGCCAGCTCCCCAGGGAAAGGGGGCTATGGCTACACCTTC; cdr3_aa: CASSPGKGGYGYTF
j_call: TRBJ1-4; v_call: TRBV24-1; d_call: TRBD1; clone_size: .; cdr3_nt: TGTGCCACCAGTGATTCCAACGACAGGGGTGGTGAAAAACTGTTTTTT; cdr3_aa: CATSDSNDRGGEKLFF
j_call: TRBJ1-6; v_call: TRBV9; d_call: .; clone_size: .; cdr3_nt: TGTGCCAGCAGCGTAGACCCGGGACAAAACATCTATAATTCACCCCTCCACTTT; cdr3_aa: CASSVDPGQNIYNSPLHF
j_call: TRBJ1-2; v_call: TRBV4-1; d_call: .; clone_size: .; cdr3_nt: TGCGCCAGCAGCCCCTCGAGGCCAGGAAACTATGGCTACACCTTC; cdr3_aa: CASSPSRPGNYGYTF
j_call: TRBJ2-3; v_call: TRBV30; d_call: TRBD1; clone_size: once; cdr3_nt: TGTGCCTGGGATTACAGGGGGACAGATACGCAGTATTTT; cdr3_aa: CAWDYRGTDTQYF
j_call: TRBJ2-7; v_call: TRBV29-1; d_call: TRBD1; clone_size: .; cdr3_nt: TGCAGCGTTGAAACAGCCCGAGACAGGGTGAGATACGAGCAGTACTTC; cdr3_aa: CSVETARDRVRYEQYF
j_call: TRBJ2-5; v_call: TRBV4-1; d_call: TRBD2; clone_size: .; cdr3_nt: TGCGCCAGCAGCCAAGCTAGCGGGGGGCTGGAGACCCAGTACTTC; cdr3_aa: CASSQASGGLETQYF
j_call: TRBJ2-1; v_call: TRBV4-1; d_call: TRBD2; clone_size: .; cdr3_nt: TGCGCCAGCAGCCAAGATCTGGGACTAGCGGGGAGGGAAGAGCAGTTCTTC; cdr3_aa: CASSQDLGLAGREEQFF
j_call: TRBJ2-6; v_call: TRBV20-1; d_call: .; clone_size: few; cdr3_nt: TGCAGTGCTAGAGAAGTGGGGGCTGGGGCCAACGTCCTGACTTTC; cdr3_aa: CSAREVGAGANVLTF
j_call: TRBJ1-1; v_call: TRBV12-3/TRBV12-4; d_call: TRBD1; clone_size: few; cdr3_nt: TGTGCCAGCAGCCCCGGGACAGGGATGAACACTGAAGCTTTCTTT; cdr3_aa: CASSPGTGMNTEAFF